This TCR beta chain was identified in a study of identical twins. A remark on this clonotype: Its antigen is still unknown.

TCRdb reprocessed the 5' RACE reads with MiXCR, giving one entry per CDR3 protein. The sample contains some 690,000 distinct CDR3 sequences, 21% of which appear only once. Points from the study as a whole: Sequences that were beta out-of-frame showed weaker excess twin sharing. The more abundant beta clonotypes in cord blood had fewer insertions, and memory repertoires did not show this.

Germline CDR1 reads SGHRS; CDR2 reads YFSETQ. This CDR3 has 15 amino acids. V was cut by 3 bases and J by 0 bases, with 12 bases left in between. These records were also assigned to another study, of T cells expressing NK-cell markers. That source notes: Questions lingered over whether expanded NKG2C+ T cell clones were HCMV-specific.

Material: PBMCs. This receptor was taken from a woman under 30 in good health. The chain joins TRBV5-1 to TRBJ1-1, with no clear D. The CDR3 is CASSSGEGMNTEAFF. CDR3 nucleotides: TGCGCCAGCAGCTCCGGGGAGGGAATGAACACTGAAGCTTTCTTT. The variable domain in full, completed from reference TRBV5-1 and TRBJ1-1, reads KAGVTQTPRYLIKTRGQQVTLSCSPISGHRSVSWYQQTPGQGLQFLFEYFSETQRNKGNFPGRFSGRQFSNSRSEMNVSTLELGDSALYLCASSSGEGMNTEAFFGQGTRLTVV.